This T cell receptor (beta chain) was captured by sequencing in a study of blood T cell repertoires in COVID-19 (dated by TCRdb to 2018 to 2020). Concerning the study at large: Samples from collaborators originated in the United States, Italy and Spain and spanned both the acute and convalescent phases of COVID-19. The samples were drawn from the first 160 participants of the ongoing ImmuneRACE study and from 950 to 1,500 subjects provided by 6 global collaborators. Deeply sampled blood TCRbeta repertoires from subjects exposed to, actively infected with, or recovered from COVID-19 were included in the dataset. Nearly every sample came with metadata listing a de-identified subject ID, COVID-19 status, age in years and sex. The prospective study material was composed of cDNA or gDNA derived from T cells, B-cell-depleted T cells, or PBMCs. HLA class I and class II types, where available, came from metadata supplied by the sample provider rather than from assay-based typing. A freely available public database, intended as a resource for researchers studying the immune response to SARS-CoV-2, is where the repertoires were released.

Broad study findings and their caveats: The amount of clinical and demographic metadata varied by source and participant and was provided uncurated.

The CDR3 starts with the cysteine, ends with the phenylalanine, and has 13 residues. The entry retains the CDR3 DNA only, 39 bases that are in frame from base 1. V lost 7 bases and J lost 2 bases; the stretch between them is 11 bases long. The germline V gene (reference sequence) specifies LNHDA as CDR1 and SQIVND as CDR2. TCRbeta CDR3 regions were amplified from genomic DNA by means of the immunoSEQ Assay, a bias-controlled multiplex PCR. Per the source publication's procedure: Within the assay, amplification of reference gene primers was used to estimate how many nucleated cells each sample contained. To quantify the absolute abundance of each unique TCRbeta CDR3 rearrangement, sequence reads were collapsed and filtered. Productive Simpson clonality was computed per sample as the square root of Simpson's diversity index over productive rearrangements. TCRdb provides this immuneACCESS table in a form limited to in-frame rearrangements. Some clones are lacking; in checked studies, under half of them reflect an unresolved V gene, and why the rest are absent is not known. The D gene and trimming were derived from the DNA, and the V and J assignments and clone size from that table. This sample lists roughly 300,000 clones; around 92% were detected once. The ten largest clones take up approximately 1.8% of the sample.

To note about this clone: The antigen it binds to is not known. Base qualities are not at hand, and no much larger clone is one base apart.

At one collaborating source in Seattle, patients were enrolled during active infection and were followed longitudinally through the course of disease. Each collaborating institution followed its own protocols to collect whole blood in K2EDTA tubes. For TCRbeta analysis, collaborator samples were shipped as frozen whole blood, as isolated PBMCs, or as DNA extracted from either sample type. Input material: peripheral blood. The chain is made from TRBV19 and TRBJ1-1, with a tentative D gene TRBD1 over 6 matching bases. The TCR was taken from a woman aged 30 to 39 with COVID-19, enrolled during active disease. The nucleotides read TGTGCCAGTAACCCACAGGGTAACACTGAAGCTTTCTTT. Translated, it gives CASNPQGNTEAFF.